This TCR beta chain was captured by sequencing in a study of shared clonotypes between healthy human individuals (dated by TCRdb to 2018 to 2020). In terms of the full investigation: The cohort included a few men and a couple of women between 18 and 49 years of age. For each donor, CD4 naive and CD4 memory were each run on three plates, CD8 naive on two plates, and CD8 memory on one plate. Blood TCR repertoires of about five healthy adults were deeply sequenced to estimate repertoire size and the extent of clonotype sharing between individuals. Libraries were prepared and TCR repertoires were sequenced by different laboratories using diverse techniques, in order to increase sequencing depth and limit assay-specific biases. Each donor's leukapheresis produced roughly between roughly 0.85 and 10 billion PBMCs. Points the paper makes about the study in general: Naive subsets generally had larger estimated clonotype richness than memory subsets did. Even with the large sequencing depth, rarefaction of the sorted-subset datasets indicated that sequencing was incomplete. The small number of donors limited the genetic and exposure-history diversity represented. Based on pairwise subsampling, the degree of clonotype sharing among donors was expected to be affected by sequencing depth. Sharing across a few donors was observed for around 5% of naive CD4, less than 4% of naive CD8, over 2% of memory CD4, and roughly 0.4% of memory CD8 clonotypes. Compared with non-shared clonotypes, clonotypes shared by all four sorted-subset donors had higher generation probabilities. Sampling was restricted to blood, and TCR repertoires in tissues likely differ from the TCR repertoires found in blood.

Using the deep immunoSEQ assay, TCR CDR3 regions were amplified from genomic DNA by multiplex PCR. For each cell subset, the extracted genomic DNA was distributed evenly across all wells of several immunoSEQ 96-well plates, and each plate served as one replicate. Each replicate PCR for sorted subsets received around 0.2 ug genomic DNA, equal to about 30,000 T cell genomes. Purified libraries were measured with a Qubit 3.0 fluorometer, size-checked on a Bioanalyzer 2100, and measured again with the KAPA Library Quantification kit. Every immunoSEQ 96-well plate was sequenced on a separate single-read 150-cycle Illumina NextSeq 550 flow cell. The authors processed their data as follows. Because the immunoSEQ output held only junctional sequences and lacked quality scores, the filtering could not match the filtering applied to full-length reads. To assign V/J genes and CDR3, sequences were annotated against IMGT germline references using PyIR, a Python wrapper for IgBLAST v1.9. Reads with weak V/J assignments (E-value above 1e-6), missing CDR3, stop codons, out-of-frame junctions, or ambiguous translated residues were removed. V3J clonotypes were defined by identical inferred V gene, J gene, and CDR3 amino acid sequence. Percentage overlap between repertoires was calculated by dividing the number of shared unique clonotypes by the size of the smaller repertoire. Richness of each repertoire was evaluated using RTK rarefaction, the Chao1 estimator, and Recon v2.1 estimates of unobserved clonotypes. For all TCRbeta clonotypes obtained by the gDNA method from a few donors, generation probabilities were computed with OLGA. What TCRdb holds here is the immuneACCESS table cut down to in-frame rearrangements. Part of the clones is not present; checked against another copy, under half of the missing clones reflect an unresolved V gene, and the others are unexplained. V and J calls plus clone size are reproduced from that table; the DNA served to infer D and trimming. This sample has about 1.1 million clones in its table, and 78% of those were observed once. The ten biggest clones cover roughly 0.62% of the sample.

The donors were healthy, HIV-negative adults with no recently reported acute infections or vaccinations. All donors were Caucasian adults living in Nashville, Tennessee, USA. CD4+ T cells were enriched through magnetic negative selection, after which naive cells were positively selected on CD45RA and the remaining negative fraction served as the memory subset. After blood collection by leukapheresis, PBMCs were isolated using Ficoll-Histopaque density gradient centrifugation and then cryopreserved in the vapor phase of liquid nitrogen. Analytical flow cytometry was used to check the purity and quantity of each magnetically sorted T cell population. Genomic DNA was isolated from each sorted fraction and quantified by UV absorbance on a Nanodrop 2000c. As to this clone: Its antigen is not yet known. One base away there is no much larger clone; base qualities are not given.

The CDR3 goes from the cysteine to the phenylalanine over 11 residues. Only the CDR3 DNA stays, 33 bases, in frame from base 1. The germline V gene provides CDR1 MDHEN and CDR2 SYDVKM. The V and J ends are trimmed by 6 bases and 13 bases, leaving 13 bases between them. The receptor was derived from a man aged 18-30 years in good health. Some clones in this sample may be carry-over from other donors' samples. Sequences were obtained from memory CD4+ T cells from PBMCs. The cell subset or site label corresponds to: CD45RA-negative fraction. The sequence links TRBV28 to TRBJ2-1, and the D gene may be TRBD2, 5 bases matching. Here is the DNA: TGTGCCAGCAGGCTACAGACTAAACAGTTCTTC. This gives the protein CASRLQTKQFF.